This T cell receptor beta chain was retrieved from a study of blood T cell repertoires in COVID-19. Study-wide context: Samples came from the United States, Italy and Spain, spanning acute and convalescent COVID-19. PBMCs, B-cell-depleted T cells, or T cells provided the cDNA or gDNA that made up the material.

Germline-derived CDR1 and CDR2 are KGHSH and LQKENI. This CDR3 has 12 residues. V gave up 3 bases and J gave up 7 bases, with 7 bases separating them. The table came from immunoSEQ multiplex PCR; TCRdb's copy has only in-frame clones and leaves some out. The table shows about 200,000 clones, with approximately 86% occurring only once. Seattle patient enrollment occurred during active infection, with longitudinal follow-up thereafter. The source material was peripheral blood. This TCR came from a man in his 60s with COVID-19, enrolled during active disease. The chain recombines TRBV18 with TRBJ2-4; D is uncertain. The CDR3 loop reads CASSPESNIQYF. DNA of the CDR3: TGTGCCAGCTCACCGGAGTCGAACATTCAGTACTTC.